These T cell receptor beta chains were read from a single sample in a study of shared clonotypes between healthy human individuals. Assay used: immunoSEQ multiplex PCR; TCRdb lists only in-frame clones, some missing. The sample contains 600,000 or so clones, around 95% of which appear only once. The sequencing sample was made of naive CD8+ T cells sorted from blood. These receptors were collected from a woman aged 25 to 45 in good health. Each CDR3 is given with its conserved first and last residue. D genes are given only for firm matches. Some rows mark clone size as missing; the rest say once, few, many or name a class of expanded clone.

abundance | j_gene | d_gene | v_gene | len | CDR3nt | CDR3aa
- | TRBJ2-7 | - | TRBV6-5 | 13 | TGTGCCAGCAGTTACGCAGGACTGGGAGAGCAGTACTTC | CASSYAGLGEQYF
- | TRBJ2-7 | TRBD1 | TRBV27 | 13 | TGTGCCAGCAGTCCCTCAGGGGGCTACGAGCAGTACTTC | CASSPSGGYEQYF
- | TRBJ2-7 | TRBD2 | TRBV18 | 16 | TGTGCCAGCTCACCTTCTGGCGGGAGTCCACCCTACGAGCAGTACTTC | CASSPSGGSPPYEQYF
- | TRBJ2-2 | TRBD2 | TRBV7-9 | 16 | TGTGCCAGCAGCGCCCGACTAGCGGAAAACACCGGGGAGCTGTTTTTT | CASSARLAENTGELFF
- | TRBJ2-1 | - | TRBV5-4 | 14 | TGTGCCAGCAGTCCCCGGGACACCCCCGGCGAGCAGTTCTTC | CASSPRDTPGEQFF
- | TRBJ1-2 | - | TRBV4-2 | 14 | TGTGCCAGCAGTCCCGACACCCAGTACTATGGCTACACCTTC | CASSPDTQYYGYTF
- | TRBJ2-7 | - | TRBV7-8 | 16 | TGTGCCAGCAGACCTAACAGGGCCACTAGCTCCTACGAGCAGTACTTC | CASRPNRATSSYEQYF
- | TRBJ1-2 | - | TRBV19 | 15 | TGTGCCAGTAGCCTAGGGCAGGGGAGATCATATGGCTACACCTTC | CASSLGQGRSYGYTF
- | TRBJ1-1 | - | TRBV6-6 | 15 | TGTGCCAGCAGTTTCGACCCAGCCGTGAGCACTGAAGCTTTCTTT | CASSFDPAVSTEAFF
- | TRBJ2-7 | TRBD2 | TRBV13 | 15 | TGTGCCAGCAGCTTAGCACCTAGCGGGTCCTACGAGCAGTACTTC | CASSLAPSGSYEQYF
- | TRBJ2-3 | - | TRBV7-6 | 14 | TGTGCCAGCAGCTTTCCTACTAGCACAGATACGCAGTATTTT | CASSFPTSTDTQYF
- | TRBJ1-2 | - | TRBV29-1 | 12 | TGCAGCGTTGATAACGGAATCTATGGCTACACCTTC | CSVDNGIYGYTF
- | TRBJ1-5 | - | TRBV28 | 14 | TGTGCCAGCAGTTTTTTGGGAAGCAATCAGCCCCAGCATTTT | CASSFLGSNQPQHF
- | TRBJ1-6 | - | TRBV7-2 | 16 | TGTGCCAGCAGCCCCCGGAGTTGGAGGGAAAATTCACCCCTCCACTTT | CASSPRSWRENSPLHF
few | TRBJ1-5 | - | TRBV27 | 15 | TGTGCCAGCAGTTTATACTTGAACAGCAATCAGCCCCAGCATTTT | CASSLYLNSNQPQHF
- | TRBJ1-2 | TRBD1 | TRBV28 | 14 | TGTGCCAGCAGTTTAATGGGACAGGGCTATGGCTACACCTTC | CASSLMGQGYGYTF
- | TRBJ1-2 | - | TRBV6-5 | 14 | TGTGCCAGCACCACGGGGGGGCTTAACTATGGCTACACCTTC | CASTTGGLNYGYTF
few | TRBJ2-2 | - | TRBV11-2 | 13 | TGTGCCAGCAGCTTAGTCTCACCCGGGGAGCTGTTTTTT | CASSLVSPGELFF
- | TRBJ2-6 | - | TRBV9 | 17 | TGTGCCAGCAGCGTAGACAGGACAACCTCTGGGGCCAACGTCCTGACTTTC | CASSVDRTTSGANVLTF
- | TRBJ2-7 | - | TRBV6-1 | 14 | TGTGCCAGCAGAGACCCGGGGGTGGCCTACGAGCAGTACTTC | CASRDPGVAYEQYF
- | TRBJ2-5 | - | TRBV27 | 14 | TGTGCCAGCAGTTTAAATCTATGGGGGGAGACCCAGTACTTC | CASSLNLWGETQYF
- | TRBJ2-7 | - | TRBV19 | 14 | TGTGCCAGTAGTTTTGGGACTCAAACCTACGAGCAGTACTTC | CASSFGTQTYEQYF
- | TRBJ2-5 | - | TRBV28 | 16 | TGTGCCAGCAGTTTTAGGGGATCCTTTTCTCAAGAGACCCAGTACTTC | CASSFRGSFSQETQYF
- | TRBJ2-7 | - | TRBV6-6 | 14 | TGTGCCAGCAGTTACTCCCAGAGCTCCTACGAGCAGTACTTC | CASSYSQSSYEQYF
once | TRBJ1-2 | - | TRBV7-9 | 14 | TGTGCCAGCCTCCCGTCGGGGGAGGACTATGGCTACACCTTC | CASLPSGEDYGYTF
- | TRBJ2-7 | - | TRBV15 | 15 | TGTGCCACCAGCCCCAGTTTTGGACAGAGCGTCGAGCAGTACTTC | CATSPSFGQSVEQYF
- | TRBJ2-3 | - | TRBV4-1 | 14 | TGCGCCAGCAGCCAATCAGCGGCCACAGATACGCAGTATTTT | CASSQSAATDTQYF
once | TRBJ1-1 | - | TRBV10-1 | 14 | TGCGCCAGCAGTGAGGGACGGAAGGTCACTGAAGCTTTCTTT | CASSEGRKVTEAFF
- | TRBJ2-5 | - | TRBV11-2 | 16 | TGTGCCAGCAGCTTAGTCGGGACGTGGGGACAAGAGACCCAGTACTTC | CASSLVGTWGQETQYF
once | TRBJ2-2 | TRBD2 | TRBV6-1 | 18 | TGTGCCAGCAGTGAAGCTCATTCGACGGCGGGAGGCACCGGGGAGCTGTTTTTT | CASSEAHSTAGGTGELFF
once | TRBJ2-7 | - | TRBV13 | 14 | TGTGCCAGCAGCTCGGGACTTGCCAACTACGAGCAGTACTTC | CASSSGLANYEQYF
- | TRBJ2-7 | TRBD1 | TRBV5-1 | 14 | TGCGCCAGCAGCTTGGATTACAGGGGATACGAGCAGTACTTC | CASSLDYRGYEQYF
few | TRBJ2-7 | TRBD2 | TRBV7-9 | 13 | TGTGCCAGCAGCCCTAGGACTAGCTACGAGCAGTACTTC | CASSPRTSYEQYF
- | TRBJ1-1 | - | TRBV10-1 | 13 | TGCGCCAGCAGAATGAGCGACGTGACTGAAGCTTTCTTT | CASRMSDVTEAFF
- | TRBJ1-1 | - | TRBV2 | 13 | TGTGCCAGCAGCGTCCAGGCGGGGACTGAAGCTTTCTTT | CASSVQAGTEAFF
- | TRBJ2-6 | - | TRBV14 | 15 | TGTGCCAGCAGCCAATGGGGTTCTGGGGCCAACGTCCTGACTTTC | CASSQWGSGANVLTF
- | TRBJ1-3 | TRBD1 | TRBV28 | 15 | TGTGCCAGCAGGCACGATACAGGGGGTGGAAACACCATATATTTT | CASRHDTGGGNTIYF
- | TRBJ1-5 | - | TRBV4-1 | 15 | TGCGCCAGCAGCCCCGATCCCATGAGCAATCAGCCCCAGCATTTT | CASSPDPMSNQPQHF
- | TRBJ2-7 | - | TRBV27 | 14 | TGTGCCAGCAGTTTATCGAAGGCCCCCTACGAGCAGTACTTC | CASSLSKAPYEQYF
once | TRBJ2-1 | TRBD2 | TRBV19 | 14 | TGTGCCAGTATCCGGACTAGCGGGAGTGGTGAGCAGTTCTTC | CASIRTSGSGEQFF
once | TRBJ2-1 | TRBD2 | TRBV7-9 | 18 | TGTGCCAGCAGCTTAGGCGGCGATCTAGCGGGAGGCGTGAATGAGCAGTTCTTC | CASSLGGDLAGGVNEQFF
- | TRBJ2-7 | TRBD2 | TRBV28 | 21 | TGTGCCAGCAGTTTGTACGGGGTTAGGGCTAGCGGGAGTTATCGGTCCTACGAGCAGTACTTC | CASSLYGVRASGSYRSYEQYF
- | TRBJ2-7 | - | TRBV28 | 12 | TGTGCCAGCAGCTCCCCAGGCTACGAGCAGTACTTC | CASSSPGYEQYF
- | TRBJ2-2 | - | TRBV10-3 | 12 | TGTGCCATCCCTTCTGGAAGCGGGGAGCTGTTTTTT | CAIPSGSGELFF
- | TRBJ2-7 | - | TRBV29-1 | 14 | TGCAGCGTGGCCGGTGGCGGATACTCCTACGAGCAGTACTTC | CSVAGGGYSYEQYF
- | TRBJ2-6 | - | TRBV7-6 | 19 | TGTGCCAGCGGACTGATCAGTGACGGAGCAAACTCTGGGGCCAACGTCCTGACTTTC | CASGLISDGANSGANVLTF
few | TRBJ1-2 | - | TRBV11-2 | 13 | TGTGCCAGCAGCTTAGGTGACTTATATGGCTACACCTTC | CASSLGDLYGYTF
- | TRBJ2-1 | - | TRBV7-9 | 14 | TGTGCCAGCAGCTTAAAAGGGTTCCCCAATGAGCAGTTCTTC | CASSLKGFPNEQFF
- | TRBJ2-7 | - | TRBV28 | 14 | TGTGCCAGCAGTTTATCGGCCCGCGACGACGAGCAGTACTTC | CASSLSARDDEQYF
- | TRBJ1-3 | TRBD1 | TRBV27 | 13 | TGTGCCAGCCGAGGGGGCAACAGAAACACCATATATTTT | CASRGGNRNTIYF
- | TRBJ2-1 | TRBD2 | TRBV11-2 | 16 | TGTGCCAGCACTCCAGCTGGACTAGCGGATTACAATGAGCAGTTCTTC | CASTPAGLADYNEQFF
- | TRBJ2-2 | TRBD1 | TRBV5-1 | 18 | TGCGCCAGCAAAAGGGGGCAGGGGGCGAGTCCGGACACCGGGGAGCTGTTTTTT | CASKRGQGASPDTGELFF